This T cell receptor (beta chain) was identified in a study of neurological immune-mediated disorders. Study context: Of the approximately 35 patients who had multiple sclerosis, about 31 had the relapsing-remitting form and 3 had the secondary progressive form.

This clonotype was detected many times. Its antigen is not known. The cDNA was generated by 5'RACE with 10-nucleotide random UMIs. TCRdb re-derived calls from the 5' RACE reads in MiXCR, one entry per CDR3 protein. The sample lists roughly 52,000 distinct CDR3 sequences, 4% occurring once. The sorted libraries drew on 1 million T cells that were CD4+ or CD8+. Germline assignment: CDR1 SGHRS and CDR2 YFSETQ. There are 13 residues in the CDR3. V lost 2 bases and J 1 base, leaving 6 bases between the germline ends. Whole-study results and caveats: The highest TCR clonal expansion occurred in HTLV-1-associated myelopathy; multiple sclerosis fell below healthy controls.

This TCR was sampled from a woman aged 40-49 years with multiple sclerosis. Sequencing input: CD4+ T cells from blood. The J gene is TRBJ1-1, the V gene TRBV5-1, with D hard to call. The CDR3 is CASSFTRNTEAFF. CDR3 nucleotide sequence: TGCGCCAGCAGCTTTACTCGGAACACTGAAGCTTTCTTT.